These T cell receptor beta chains were read from a single sample in a study of blood T cell repertoires in COVID-19. Using immunoSEQ multiplex PCR, the repertoire was profiled, and TCRdb retains in-frame clones only, with some absent. The table includes around 70,000 clones, roughly 76% detected once. Sequenced input: peripheral blood. These receptors all stem from a woman aged 70 to 79 with acute or convalescent COVID-19. Each CDR3 is given with its conserved first and last residue. Each record gives: CDR3 length, D gene, J gene, V gene, clone size, CDR3 protein, CDR3 DNA. D genes are given only for firm matches. Clone size is given for some rows only: seen once, a few or many times, or a class if the clone is expanded.

15 | TRBD1 | TRBJ2-3 | TRBV27 | NA | CASSLRGQGPDTQYF | TGTGCCAGCAGTTTAAGGGGACAGGGACCAGATACGCAGTATTTT
16 | TRBD2 | TRBJ2-3 | TRBV10-2 | once | CASSDTSGSSTDTQYF | TGCGCCAGCAGTGATACTAGCGGCTCTAGCACAGATACGCAGTATTTT
14 | TRBD1 | TRBJ1-3 | TRBV19 | NA | CASRDRGTGNTIYF | TGTGCCAGTCGGGACAGGGGGACTGGAAACACCATATATTTT
18 | TRBD2 | TRBJ2-7 | TRBV7-6 | NA | CASSLIEPGLAGTYEQYF | TGTGCCAGCAGCCTAATAGAGCCAGGACTAGCGGGAACCTACGAGCAGTACTTC
17 | TRBD2 | TRBJ2-5 | TRBV27 | NA | CASSLFGGRASGETQYF | TGTGCCAGCAGTTTATTTGGCGGGAGGGCCTCGGGAGAGACCCAGTACTTC
13 | TRBD1 | TRBJ2-7 | TRBV12-3/TRBV12-4 | NA | CASSPGQGYEQYF | TGTGCCAGCAGCCCCGGACAGGGATACGAGCAGTACTTC
15 | NA | TRBJ1-1 | TRBV7-2 | NA | CASSATGPRDTEAFF | TGTGCCAGCAGCGCCACAGGGCCGAGGGACACTGAAGCTTTCTTT
16 | TRBD2 | TRBJ2-2 | TRBV3-1/TRBV3-2 | NA | CASSQQAGGRNGELFF | TGTGCCAGCAGCCAACAAGCGGGAGGAAGAAACGGGGAGCTGTTTTTT
13 | NA | TRBJ1-1 | TRBV7-3 | NA | CASSLQGNTEAFF | TGTGCCAGCAGCTTACAGGGCAACACTGAAGCTTTCTTT
11 | NA | TRBJ1-1 | TRBV19 | NA | CAIKGREEAFF | TGTGCCATCAAGGGTAGGGAGGAAGCTTTCTTT
13 | NA | TRBJ2-5 | TRBV5-4 | NA | CASSLYMLETQYF | TGTGCCAGCAGCCTCTATATGCTAGAGACCCAGTACTTC
13 | NA | TRBJ1-4 | TRBV12-3/TRBV12-4 | NA | CASSLGHREKLFF | TGTGCCAGCAGTTTGGGACACCGCGAAAAACTGTTTTTT
16 | TRBD1 | TRBJ1-3 | TRBV10-2 | NA | CASRAPGQLAGNTIYF | TGCGCCAGCAGAGCCCCGGGACAGCTAGCTGGAAACACCATATATTTT
15 | TRBD2 | TRBJ2-1 | TRBV27 | NA | CASTPGGGFYNEQFF | TGTGCCAGCACCCCGGGGGGGGGCTTCTACAATGAGCAGTTCTTC
18 | TRBD1 | TRBJ1-5 | TRBV6-2/TRBV6-3 | NA | CASSYLGPTGLINQPQHF | TGTGCCAGCAGTTACCTAGGCCCGACAGGGTTGATCAATCAGCCCCAGCATTTT
15 | TRBD2 | TRBJ2-1 | TRBV2 | NA | CASAKGTSGGNEQFF | TGTGCCAGCGCCAAAGGGACTAGCGGGGGAAATGAGCAGTTCTTC
16 | TRBD2 | TRBJ2-3 | TRBV5-5 | NA | CASSLGLLAGQYTQYF | TGTGCCAGCAGCTTGGGGTTACTAGCGGGACAATATACGCAGTATTTT
15 | NA | TRBJ2-6 | TRBV5-1 | NA | CASSPDTSGANVLTF | TGCGCCAGCAGCCCTGACACTTCTGGGGCCAACGTCCTGACTTTC
18 | TRBD2 | TRBJ2-2 | TRBV3-1/TRBV3-2 | once | CASSQNPSGTGGWGELFF | TGTGCCAGCAGCCAAAATCCCAGCGGGACGGGAGGTTGGGGGGAGCTGTTTTTT
12 | NA | TRBJ2-7 | TRBV28 | NA | CASSLGVGEQYF | TGTGCCAGCAGTTTAGGAGTAGGCGAGCAGTACTTC
13 | TRBD1 | TRBJ1-1 | TRBV6-5 | NA | CAAYRGMNTEAFF | TGTGCCGCCTACAGGGGCATGAACACTGAAGCTTTCTTT
16 | NA | TRBJ2-7 | TRBV28 | NA | CASSSNRRDTAYEQYF | TGTGCCAGCAGTTCCAACCGCCGGGACACCGCCTACGAGCAGTACTTC
14 | NA | TRBJ2-1 | TRBV20-1 | NA | CSASHREYFSEQFF | TGCAGTGCTAGTCATCGGGAGTATTTCAGTGAGCAGTTCTTC
13 | NA | TRBJ1-2 | TRBV18 | NA | CASSPRRSYGYTF | TGTGCCAGCTCACCACGGAGGAGCTATGGCTACACCTTC
15 | TRBD1 | TRBJ2-1 | TRBV14 | NA | CASSPGTGGFKGQFF | TGTGCCAGCAGCCCAGGGACAGGGGGCTTTAAGGGGCAGTTCTTC
12 | NA | TRBJ2-5 | TRBV19 | NA | CASNGPGETQYF | TGTGCCAGTAATGGGCCAGGGGAGACCCAGTACTTC
17 | TRBD1 | TRBJ1-2 | TRBV4-1 | NA | CASSQSRRDRGSEGYTF | TGCGCCAGCAGCCAAAGCCGCCGGGACAGGGGTTCGGAGGGCTACACCTTC
15 | NA | TRBJ1-4 | TRBV6-5 | NA | CASSYSGGSGEKLFF | TGTGCCAGCAGTTACTCTGGGGGGTCGGGGGAAAAACTGTTTTTT
14 | TRBD2 | TRBJ2-1 | TRBV29-1 | NA | CSVAILAGYNEQFF | TGCAGCGTTGCAATCCTAGCGGGATACAATGAGCAGTTCTTC
15 | TRBD1 | TRBJ1-2 | TRBV6-5 | NA | CASSYPGQGFYGYTF | TGTGCCAGCAGTTACCCGGGACAGGGGTTCTATGGCTACACCTTC
15 | TRBD1 | TRBJ2-2 | TRBV7-6 | few | CASSNRQGVTGELFF | TGTGCCAGCAGCAACCGACAGGGGGTTACCGGGGAGCTGTTTTTT
15 | NA | TRBJ2-1 | TRBV30 | NA | CAWSRDSPFLNEQFF | TGTGCCTGGAGTAGGGACTCCCCGTTCCTCAATGAGCAGTTCTTC
18 | TRBD1 | TRBJ2-3 | TRBV2 | NA | CASMGDRGVGRGTDTQYF | TGTGCCAGCATGGGGGACAGGGGCGTTGGGCGCGGCACAGATACGCAGTATTTT
14 | TRBD1 | TRBJ2-7 | TRBV18 | once | CASSPTTGLYEQYF | TGTGCCAGCTCACCTACGACAGGGTTGTACGAGCAGTACTTC
13 | TRBD1 | TRBJ2-1 | TRBV10-2 | NA | CASRRQGLNEQFF | TGCGCCAGCAGGAGACAGGGTTTAAATGAGCAGTTCTTC
16 | TRBD2 | TRBJ2-3 | TRBV14 | medium-sized | CASSLGLAGGPDTQYF | TGTGCCAGCAGCCTAGGACTAGCGGGAGGGCCAGATACGCAGTATTTT
14 | NA | TRBJ1-1 | TRBV5-1 | NA | CASTEGRLNTEAFF | TGCGCCAGCACGGAGGGCAGATTGAACACTGAAGCTTTCTTT
17 | NA | TRBJ2-3 | TRBV5-1 | NA | CASTPTHGVQRTDTQYF | TGCGCCAGCACCCCAACCCACGGAGTCCAACGCACAGATACGCAGTATTTT
13 | NA | TRBJ1-1 | TRBV12-3/TRBV12-4 | NA | CASNRAGNTEAFF | TGTGCCAGTAACAGGGCCGGGAACACTGAAGCTTTCTTT
15 | TRBD1 | TRBJ1-4 | TRBV11-2 | NA | CASSLGTGHREKLFF | TGTGCCAGCAGCCTCGGGACAGGCCACCGAGAAAAACTGTTTTTT
14 | NA | TRBJ2-7 | TRBV6-5 | NA | CASSPYGTSYEQYF | TGTGCCAGCAGTCCGTACGGTACCTCCTACGAGCAGTACTTC
15 | NA | TRBJ2-1 | TRBV27 | once | CASSSPRGGTNEQFF | TGTGCCAGCAGTTCCCCTAGGGGGGGGACCAATGAGCAGTTCTTC
14 | NA | TRBJ1-6 | TRBV15 | NA | CATSRDPTNSPLHF | TGTGCCACCAGCAGAGATCCTACTAATTCACCCCTCCACTTT
15 | NA | TRBJ2-7 | TRBV14 | NA | CASSPRGQVIYEQYF | TGTGCCAGCAGCCCCCGCGGGCAGGTGATTTACGAGCAGTACTTC
14 | TRBD1 | TRBJ1-1 | TRBV7-9 | NA | CASTKVTGRTEAFF | TGTGCCAGCACCAAAGTGACAGGGAGAACTGAAGCTTTCTTT